These 22 T cell receptor beta chains were all obtained from the same sample, sequenced in a study of blood T cell repertoires in COVID-19. Sequencing was performed with immunoSEQ multiplex PCR; in TCRdb, only in-frame clones are kept and a portion is missing. The top ten clones hold roughly 4.9% of a sample with 90,000 to 120,000 clones, roughly 90% of them seen once. The sequenced material came from peripheral blood. Receptors originate from a man between 35 and 55 years old with active or convalescent COVID-19.

The chain carries TRBV29-1 and TRBJ2-7; 11 bases are shared with TRBD2. This CDR3 region has 14 residues. Germline V gene sequence: CDR1 SQVTM, CDR2 ANQGSEA. V dropped 3 bases and J dropped 5; count of bases not matched to a gene: 6. The CDR3 DNA reads as TGCAGCGTTGACCTAGCGGGAGGCAATGACGAGCAGTACTTC. Encoded protein: CSVDLAGGNDEQYF.

This rearrangement joins TRBV5-1 to TRBJ2-1; 13 bases are a match to TRBD2. Trimming took 6 bases from V and 10 from J; bases not matched to a gene: 10. The CDR3 runs to 15 residues. Germline values: CDR1 SGHRS, CDR2 YFSETQ. This CDR3 reads CASIGWTSGSGEQFF. The CDR3, as DNA: TGCGCCAGCATCGGATGGACTAGCGGGAGTGGAGAGCAGTTCTTC.

This chain joins TRBV15 and TRBJ2-7; weak D call: TRBD2 (6 bases). Trimming removed 5 bases at V and 5 bases at J, with 16 bases between. This CDR3 comprises 14 residues. Germline CDR1 LNHNV, CDR2 YYDKDF (reference sequence). CDR3 DNA: TGTGCCACCAGCGACGGCGGGGCCATCCACGAGCAGTACTTC. It is translated as CATSDGGAIHEQYF.

This clone was detected only a few times. The chain joins TRBV4-3 to TRBJ1-4; D possibly corresponds to TRBD1 (6 bases). The V gene lost 0 bases and the J gene lost 6 bases, with 14 bases spanning the gap. Looked up from germline, CDR1 is LGHNA and CDR2 is YSLEER. This CDR3 spans 16 amino acids. CDR3 residues: CASSQDYRADYEKLFF. The DNA of the CDR3 is TGCGCCAGCAGCCAAGATTACAGGGCGGATTATGAAAAACTGTTTTTT.

The genes are TRBV19 and TRBJ1-2; 9 bases match TRBD1. Germline loops: CDR1 LNHDA, CDR2 SQIVND (reference sequence). The CDR3 is made up of 17 amino acids. V lost 3 bases, J lost 7 bases, and 15 bases stayed unmatched. The CDR3 DNA reads as TGTGCCAGTAGTATCCCCGGGACAGGGAACCGTCACCTTGGCTACACCTTC. Its protein is CASSIPGTGNRHLGYTF.

This clone was observed a handful of times. The rearrangement joins TRBV3-1 (or the pseudogene TRBV3-2) to TRBJ2-3; 12 bases align to TRBD2. This CDR3 is built from 19 residues. V trimming: 1 base; J trimming: 2 bases; junction bases outside the gene matches: 10. From germline, CDR1 is LGHDT and CDR2 YNNKEL (reference sequence). Here the CDR3 reads CASSQVTSGRGKDTDTQYF. Written as DNA, the CDR3 is TGTGCCAGCAGCCAAGTGACTAGCGGGAGAGGGAAAGACACAGATACGCAGTATTTT.

This sequence joins TRBV29-1 and TRBJ2-6, with 11 bases matching TRBD1. CDR3 length: 14 residues. Germline trimming cut 4 bases from V and 10 bases from J; bases unmatched to any gene: 6. Germline CDR1 and CDR2: SQVTM and ANQGSEA. The CDR3 sequence: CSVVGQGVGNVLTF. The CDR3 nucleotides read TGCAGCGTTGTGGGACAGGGGGTTGGAAACGTCCTGACTTTC.

This rearrangement joins TRBV28 to TRBJ1-2; D not resolved. Trimming removed 6 bases at V and 4 bases at J, with 9 bases between. This CDR3 is 12 amino acids long. Germline-derived CDR1 and CDR2 are MDHEN and SYDVKM. CDR3 nucleotide sequence: TGTGCCAGCAGGAGGTCTGGCTATGGCTACACCTTC. Its protein product is CASRRSGYGYTF.

The genes are TRBV6-5 and TRBJ1-2; TRBD1 aligns across 7 bases. V shed 6 bases and J 6 bases; nucleotides not matched to a gene: 4. CDR1 and CDR2 (germline): MNHEY, SVGAGI. The CDR3 loop spans 12 amino acids. As DNA, the CDR3 is TGTGCCAGCAGGACAGGGAACAATGGCTACACCTTC. Amino acid sequence: CASRTGNNGYTF.

This clone showed up just a few times. The rearrangement links TRBV7-2 to TRBJ1-5; no reliable D call. Per germline, CDR1 SGHTA and CDR2 FQGNSA. Trimming cost V 0 bases and J 4 bases, with 10 bases left between them. The CDR3 has 15 residues. The CDR3 DNA reads as TGTGCCAGCAGCTTAGCGCAGGCCTCGAATCAGCCCCAGCATTTT. It is translated as CASSLAQASNQPQHF.

The rearrangement links TRBV19 to TRBJ2-5, with TRBD2 identical over 11 bases. Trimming took 3 bases from V and 5 from J; bases not matched to a gene: 8. Germline CDR1 LNHDA, CDR2 SQIVND (reference sequence). CDR3 length equals 16 residues. The CDR3 sequence is CASSIDSGRAWETQYF. CDR3 bases: TGTGCCAGTAGTATTGATAGCGGGAGGGCATGGGAGACCCAGTACTTC.

This chain connects TRBV5-1 to TRBJ1-2; D is unresolved. The CDR3 runs to 14 residues. Trimming stripped 2 bases from V and 8 bases from J, with 16 bases between. Germline values: CDR1 SGHRS, CDR2 YFSETQ. CDR3 sequence reads: CASSFSAEKVGYTF. Here the CDR3 DNA reads TGCGCCAGCAGCTTCTCCGCGGAGAAGGTGGGCTACACCTTC.

CDR3 protein: CASSTDYSSGRLGTQYF. The CDR3 DNA reads as TGTGCCAGCAGCACCGATTATTCTAGCGGGAGACTCGGTACGCAGTATTTT. The genes are TRBV7-2 and TRBJ2-3, with 10 positions matching TRBD2. The CDR3 is 17 amino acids. V was clipped by 5 bases and J by 8 bases; unmatched bases: 16. Looked up from germline, CDR1 is SGHTA and CDR2 is FQGNSA.

The chain carries TRBV7-2 and TRBJ1-1; 7 nucleotides agree with TRBD1. Germline V gene sequence: CDR1 SGHTA, CDR2 FQGNSA. V gave up 3 bases and J gave up 4 bases; unmatched junction bases: 5. CDR3 length: 14 amino acids. CDR3 loop: CASSFATGRTEAFF. The CDR3 coding sequence is TGTGCCAGCAGCTTCGCGACAGGGCGCACTGAAGCTTTCTTT.

The chain combines TRBV20-1 with TRBJ1-1, with a weak D call TRBD1 (5 bases). CDR3 length equals 11 residues. Germline V gene sequence: CDR1 DFQATT, CDR2 SNEGSKA (reference sequence). In DNA, the CDR3 is TGCTTAGGGGCACCGTCTCCTGAAGCTTTCTTT. It yields the protein CLGAPSPEAFF.

CDR3 sequence reads: CASSLNGFGRGTEAFF. CDR3 coding DNA: TGTGCCAGCAGTTTAAACGGTTTCGGGAGGGGGACTGAAGCTTTCTTT. The chain carries TRBV27 and TRBJ1-1; tentative D call: TRBD1 (6 bases). V dropped 2 bases and J dropped 5 bases, with 18 bases sitting between them. Germline V gene sequence: CDR1 MNHEY, CDR2 SMNVEV (reference sequence). This CDR3 comprises 16 residues.

In DNA, the CDR3 is TGTGCCAGCAGCGCCGGGACTAGCCGTTACGAGCAGTACTTC. Translating it yields CASSAGTSRYEQYF. The chain carries TRBV28 and TRBJ2-7, with 9 bases fitting TRBD2. The germline gives CDR1 MDHEN, CDR2 SYDVKM. The CDR3 is 14 amino acids. V lost 6 bases, J lost 4 bases, and 7 bases stayed unmatched.

V gene TRBV4-1 combines with J gene TRBJ1-1; no clear D. The CDR3 runs 13 residues. CDR1 and CDR2 from the germline V gene are MGHRA and YSYEKL. With 3 bases removed from V and 1 base from J, the gap between germline ends came to 6 bases. The DNA for the CDR3 is TGCGCCAGCAGCCACAACACGAACACTGAAGCTTTCTTT. It codes for CASSHNTNTEAFF.

Regarding this clone: This same CDR3 is encoded by further DNA sequences in the sample. This chain links TRBV28 with TRBJ2-7; D gene uncertain. Trimming removed 3 bases at V and 2 bases at J, with 2 bases between. There are 11 residues in the CDR3. The germline gives CDR1 MDHEN, CDR2 SYDVKM. CDR3 DNA: TGTGCCAGCAGTTTCACCTACGAGCAGTACTTC. This encodes CASSFTYEQYF.

V usage is TRBV28 and J usage is TRBJ1-4; TRBD1 matches 7 bases. The CDR3 length is 16 residues. CDR1 MDHEN and CDR2 SYDVKM come from the germline V gene. The V gene end was trimmed by 2 bases and the J gene end by 4 bases; junction bases not matched to a gene: 7. The CDR3 bases are TGTGCCAGCAGTTTAGAGCCCGGGACAGTTAATGAAAAACTGTTTTTT. This gives the protein CASSLEPGTVNEKLFF.

The rearrangement joins TRBV14 to TRBJ2-3, with D maybe TRBD1 (6 bases). The CDR3 is made up of 17 amino acids. Germline assignment: CDR1 SGHDN and CDR2 FVKESK. Between the trimmed V and J ends, which lost 3 bases and 0 bases, there was a span of 16 bases. CDR3 amino acids: CASSQRTALSSTDTQYF. The CDR3 DNA reads as TGTGCCAGCAGCCAGAGGACAGCCCTATCTAGCACAGATACGCAGTATTTT. Filled out from reference TRBV14 and TRBJ2-3, the complete variable domain reads EAGVTQFPSHSVIEKGQTVTLRCDPISGHDNLYWYRRVMGKEIKFLLHFVKESKQDESGMPNNRFLAERTGGTYSTLKVQPAELEDSGVYFCASSQRTALSSTDTQYFGPGTRLTVL.

The genes are TRBV30 and TRBJ1-3; no clear D gene. Germline V CDR1 and CDR2: GTSNPN, SVGIG (reference sequence). The CDR3 spans 13 residues. Deletions cut 2 bases from V and 5 bases from J, with 10 bases between. CDR3 sequence: CAWSSKSRNTIYF. The CDR3 DNA reads TGTGCCTGGAGTTCCAAATCTAGAAACACCATATATTTT. The variable domain in full, completed from reference TRBV30 and TRBJ1-3, reads SQTIHQWPATLVQPVGSPLSLECTVEGTSNPNLYWYRQAAGRGLQLLFYSVGIGQISSEVPQNLSASRPQDRQFILSSKKLLLSDSGFYLCAWSSKSRNTIYFGEGSWLTVV.